A selection of T cell receptor beta chains follows, all from one sample in a study of cytomegalovirus exposure and HLA in healthy donors. Measured with immunoSEQ multiplex PCR; TCRdb has only the in-frame clones, and not every one. Of some 190,000 clones in the sample, around three quarters were seen once. The source material was PBMCs. These receptor sequences come from a young woman in good health and CMV-seronegative. The CDR3 runs from the conserved cysteine through the conserved F or W. The D gene is left open where the match is weak. Rows give clone size only sometimes, using once, few, many, or a class for an expanded clone.

V gene	D gene	J gene	clone size	CDR3 protein	CDR3 DNA
TRBV6-4	NA	TRBJ2-1	NA	CASSVELADEQFF	TGTGCCAGCAGTGTAGAGCTAGCCGATGAGCAGTTCTTC
TRBV6-1	TRBD2	TRBJ2-7	NA	CASTERGGTNYEQYF	TGTGCCAGCACCGAGCGGGGGGGCACGAACTACGAGCAGTACTTC
TRBV28	NA	TRBJ1-5	once	CASSFLGGYNQPQHF	TGTGCCAGCAGTTTTTTGGGGGGGTACAATCAGCCCCAGCATTTT
TRBV7-2	NA	TRBJ1-3	NA	CASSLSGNSGNTIYF	TGTGCCAGCAGCTTATCCGGGAACTCTGGAAACACCATATATTTT
TRBV6-5	TRBD2	TRBJ2-5	NA	CASSYEAGKETQYF	TGTGCCAGCAGTTACGAAGCGGGGAAGGAGACCCAGTACTTC
TRBV30	NA	TRBJ1-2	few	CALAQEASENGYTF	TGTGCCTTGGCCCAGGAGGCCTCTGAAAATGGCTACACCTTC
TRBV27	TRBD1	TRBJ2-7	once	CASSQDRAHEQYF	TGTGCCAGCAGTCAAGACAGGGCCCACGAGCAGTACTTC
TRBV7-2	TRBD1	TRBJ1-2	NA	CASSWTGGANSNGYTF	TGTGCCAGCAGCTGGACAGGGGGCGCCAATTCGAATGGCTACACCTTC
TRBV7-2	NA	TRBJ2-7	NA	CASSLGSRGSNEQYF	TGTGCCAGCAGCTTAGGTTCTCGGGGGAGTAACGAGCAGTACTTC
TRBV7-8	NA	TRBJ2-1	NA	CASSLDMAGFHNEQFF	TGTGCCAGCAGCTTAGATATGGCAGGGTTCCACAATGAGCAGTTCTTC
TRBV19	NA	TRBJ1-5	NA	CASIPRYSNQPQHF	TGTGCCAGTATACCCCGGTATAGCAATCAGCCCCAGCATTTT
TRBV6-1	TRBD1	TRBJ2-1	NA	CASSAGQENYNEQFF	TGTGCCAGCAGCGCGGGACAGGAAAACTACAATGAGCAGTTCTTC
TRBV30	TRBD2	TRBJ2-3	NA	CAWIAGSTDTQYF	TGTGCCTGGATAGCGGGCAGCACAGATACGCAGTATTTT
TRBV6-1	NA	TRBJ2-2	once	CASKTVNTGELFF	TGTGCCAGCAAGACAGTGAACACCGGGGAGCTGTTTTTT
TRBV5-1	TRBD2	TRBJ2-7	NA	CASSSPGLAGKRRGYEQYF	TGCGCCAGCAGCTCGCCGGGACTAGCGGGGAAAAGACGGGGCTACGAGCAGTACTTC
TRBV6-1	NA	TRBJ1-2	few	CASIRRGGNGYGYTF	TGTGCCAGCATTCGAAGGGGGGGGAATGGCTATGGCTACACCTTC
TRBV19	NA	TRBJ2-5	NA	CASSALGETQYF	TGTGCCAGTAGTGCCCTCGGGGAGACCCAGTACTTC
TRBV7-8	NA	TRBJ1-1	once	CASSRGLTLMNTEAFF	TGTGCCAGCAGCAGAGGGTTAACTCTCATGAACACTGAAGCTTTCTTT
TRBV14	TRBD1	TRBJ2-7	NA	CASSLQGVYEQYF	TGTGCCAGCAGCCTACAGGGGGTGTACGAGCAGTACTTC